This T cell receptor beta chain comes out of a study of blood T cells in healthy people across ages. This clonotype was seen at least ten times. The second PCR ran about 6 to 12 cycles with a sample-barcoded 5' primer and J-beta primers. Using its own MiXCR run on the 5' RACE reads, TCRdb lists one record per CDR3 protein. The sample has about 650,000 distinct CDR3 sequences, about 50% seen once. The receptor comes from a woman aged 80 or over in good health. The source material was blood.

The DNA of the CDR3 is TGTGCCAGCAGCAACGGCACGAAAGCGGGAGGTTGTCTCATTCAGTACTTC. Protein product: CASSNGTKAGGCLIQYF. V gene TRBV21-1 combines with J gene TRBJ2-4; no check of the table's D call, TRBD2, against the DNA was made. TRBV21-1 is a pseudogene locus. This CDR3 is built from 17 residues.